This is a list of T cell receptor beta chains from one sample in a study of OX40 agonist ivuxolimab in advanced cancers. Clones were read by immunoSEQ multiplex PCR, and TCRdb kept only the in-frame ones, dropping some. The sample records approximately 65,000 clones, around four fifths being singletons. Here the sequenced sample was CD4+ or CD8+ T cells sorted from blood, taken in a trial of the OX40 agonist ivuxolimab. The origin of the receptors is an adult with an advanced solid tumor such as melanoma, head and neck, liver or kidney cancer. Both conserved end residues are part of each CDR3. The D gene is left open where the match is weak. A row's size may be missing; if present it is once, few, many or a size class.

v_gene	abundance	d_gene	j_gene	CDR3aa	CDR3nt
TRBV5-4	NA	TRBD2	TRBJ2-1	CASSSGTSGNGEQFF	TGTGCCAGCAGCTCCGGGACTAGCGGGAACGGTGAGCAGTTCTTC
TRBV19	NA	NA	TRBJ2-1	CASSNQYNEQFF	TGTGCCAGTAGTAATCAGTACAATGAGCAGTTCTTC
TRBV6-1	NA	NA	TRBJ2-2	CASRDPSAGELFF	TGTGCCAGCAGGGACCCTTCCGCCGGGGAGCTGTTTTTT
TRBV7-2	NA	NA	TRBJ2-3	CASSRGTVSTDTQYF	TGTGCCAGCAGCCGGGGGACCGTTAGCACAGATACGCAGTATTTT
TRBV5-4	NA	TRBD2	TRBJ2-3	CASSLTSGRTDTQYF	TGTGCCAGCAGCTTGACTAGCGGGAGAACAGATACGCAGTATTTT
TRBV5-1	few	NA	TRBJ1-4	CASSPGDTWDRNLGGEKLFF	TGCGCCAGCAGCCCCGGCGACACATGGGACCGTAATCTCGGCGGGGAAAAACTGTTTTTT
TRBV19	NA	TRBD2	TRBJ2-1	CASSISRGRSEQFF	TGTGCCAGTAGTATTTCGCGGGGGAGGAGTGAGCAGTTCTTC
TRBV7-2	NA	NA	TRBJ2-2	CASSPDGTNTGELFF	TGTGCCAGCAGTCCAGACGGGACGAACACCGGGGAGCTGTTTTTT
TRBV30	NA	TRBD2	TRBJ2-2	CAWSGHRGGAATGELFF	TGTGCCTGGAGCGGACACCGGGGGGGAGCCGCCACCGGGGAGCTGTTTTTT
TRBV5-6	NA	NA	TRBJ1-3	CASLGAEGNTIYF	TGTGCCAGCCTCGGGGCAGAAGGAAACACCATATATTTT
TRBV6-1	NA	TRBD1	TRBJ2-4	CASSDYGTGGEAKNIQYF	TGTGCCAGCAGTGATTATGGGACAGGGGGGGAGGCCAAAAACATTCAGTACTTC
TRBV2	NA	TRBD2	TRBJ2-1	CASSEGLAVYNEQFF	TGTGCCAGCAGTGAGGGGCTAGCGGTCTACAATGAGCAGTTCTTC
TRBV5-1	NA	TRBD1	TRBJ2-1	CASSSGQAPPEQFF	TGCGCCAGCAGCTCGGGACAGGCCCCACCGGAGCAGTTCTTC
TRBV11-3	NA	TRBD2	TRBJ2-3	CASSRLAGAADTQYF	TGTGCCAGCAGCCGACTAGCGGGAGCAGCGGATACGCAGTATTTT
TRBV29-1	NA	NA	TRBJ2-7	CSVATWDGYEQYF	TGCAGCGTGGCTACCTGGGACGGCTACGAGCAGTACTTC
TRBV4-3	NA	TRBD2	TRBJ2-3	CASSQDYAGVRDTQYF	TGCGCCAGCAGCCAAGATTACGCGGGAGTGAGGGATACGCAGTATTTT
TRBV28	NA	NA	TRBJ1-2	CASSSGTTGYTF	TGTGCCAGCAGTTCCGGGACTACTGGCTACACCTTC
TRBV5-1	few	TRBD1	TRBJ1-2	CASSLGQGGGGYTF	TGCGCCAGCAGCTTGGGACAGGGGGGCGGTGGCTACACCTTC
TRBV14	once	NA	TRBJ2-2	CASRLSLGELFF	TGTGCCAGCCGATTGAGTCTCGGGGAGCTGTTTTTT
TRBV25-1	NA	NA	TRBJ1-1	CASSEFGGAGTEAFF	TGTGCCAGCAGTGAATTCGGGGGCGCGGGCACTGAAGCTTTCTTT
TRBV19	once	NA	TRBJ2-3	CASSYTGDTDTQYF	TGTGCCAGTAGTTATACTGGGGACACAGATACGCAGTATTTT
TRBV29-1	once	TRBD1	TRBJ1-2	CSVTTGDGYTF	TGCAGCGTTACTACAGGGGACGGCTACACCTTC
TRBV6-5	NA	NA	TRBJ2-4	CASSYSRTSIKNIQYF	TGTGCCAGCAGTTACTCGAGGACATCTATCAAAAACATTCAGTACTTC
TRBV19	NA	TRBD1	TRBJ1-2	CASSIAGTGDGYTF	TGTGCCAGTAGTATCGCCGGGACAGGCGATGGCTACACCTTC
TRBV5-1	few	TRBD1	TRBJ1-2	CASSLEQGEYTISYTF	TGCGCCAGCAGCTTGGAACAGGGGGAGTACACTATTAGCTACACCTTC
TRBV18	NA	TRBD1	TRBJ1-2	CASSPLQGASDGYTF	TGTGCCAGCTCACCGTTACAGGGGGCGTCGGACGGCTACACCTTC
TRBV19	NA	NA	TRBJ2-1	CASSIGRGPPNEQFF	TGTGCCAGTAGTATAGGGCGCGGGCCCCCGAATGAGCAGTTCTTC
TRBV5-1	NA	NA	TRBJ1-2	CASSVSGDNYGYTF	TGCGCCAGCAGCGTTTCTGGGGATAACTATGGCTACACCTTC
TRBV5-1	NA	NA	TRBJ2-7	CASSLLSGTGAEQYF	TGCGCCAGCAGCTTATTATCCGGGACGGGAGCCGAGCAGTACTTC
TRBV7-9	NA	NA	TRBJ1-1	CASSFGQMNTEAFF	TGTGCCAGCAGCTTTGGACAGATGAACACTGAAGCTTTCTTT
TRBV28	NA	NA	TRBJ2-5	CASSLHQPGQETQYF	TGTGCCAGCAGTTTGCACCAGCCGGGCCAAGAGACCCAGTACTTC
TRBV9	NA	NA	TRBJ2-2	CASSRLITGELFF	TGTGCCAGCAGCCGACTGATAACCGGGGAGCTGTTTTTT
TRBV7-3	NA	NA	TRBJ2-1	CASSLTRDTSYNEQFF	TGTGCCAGCAGCTTAACCCGGGACACCTCCTACAATGAGCAGTTCTTC
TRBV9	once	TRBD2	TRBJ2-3	CASSVVGRFSDTQYF	TGTGCCAGCAGCGTCGTCGGGAGGTTTTCAGATACGCAGTATTTT
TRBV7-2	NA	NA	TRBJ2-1	CASRRQRNYNEQFF	TGTGCCAGCAGGCGTCAGAGGAATTACAATGAGCAGTTCTTC
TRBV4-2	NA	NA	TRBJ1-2	CASSQDHQALANYGYTF	TGTGCCAGCAGCCAAGATCACCAGGCCCTAGCTAACTATGGCTACACCTTC
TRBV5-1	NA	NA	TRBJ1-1	CASSLQGSYTEAFF	TGCGCCAGCAGCCTACAGGGATCGTACACTGAAGCTTTCTTT
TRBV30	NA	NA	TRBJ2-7	CAWSVGGDEQYF	TGTGCCTGGAGTGTGGGGGGCGACGAGCAGTACTTC
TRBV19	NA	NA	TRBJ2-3	CASSMSPPSTDTQYF	TGTGCCAGTAGTATGTCACCCCCAAGCACAGATACGCAGTATTTT
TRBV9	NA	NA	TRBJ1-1	CASSGGSVRTEAFF	TGTGCCAGCAGCGGAGGAAGTGTAAGGACTGAAGCTTTCTTT